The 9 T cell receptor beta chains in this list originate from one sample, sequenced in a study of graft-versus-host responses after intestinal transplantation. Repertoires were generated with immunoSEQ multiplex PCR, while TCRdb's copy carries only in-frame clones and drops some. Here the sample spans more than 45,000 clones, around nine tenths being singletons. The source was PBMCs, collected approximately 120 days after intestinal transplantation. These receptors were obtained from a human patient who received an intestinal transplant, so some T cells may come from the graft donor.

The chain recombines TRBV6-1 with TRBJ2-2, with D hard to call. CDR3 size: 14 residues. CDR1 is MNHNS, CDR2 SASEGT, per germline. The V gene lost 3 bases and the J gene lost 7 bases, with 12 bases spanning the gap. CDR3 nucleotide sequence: TGTGCCAGCAGTGAGCGGACGATTGACGGGGAGCTGTTTTTT. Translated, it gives CASSERTIDGELFF.

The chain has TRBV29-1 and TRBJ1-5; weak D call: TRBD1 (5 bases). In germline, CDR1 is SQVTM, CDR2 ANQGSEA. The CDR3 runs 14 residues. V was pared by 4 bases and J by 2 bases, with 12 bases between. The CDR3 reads CSVVPTGGNQPQHF. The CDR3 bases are TGCAGCGTTGTGCCGACGGGGGGCAATCAGCCCCAGCATTTT. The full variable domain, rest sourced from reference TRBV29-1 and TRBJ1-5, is SAVISQKPSRDICQRGTSLTIQCQVDSQVTMMFWYRQQPGQSLTLIATANQGSEATYESGFVIDKFPISRPNLTFSTLTVSNMSPEDSSIYLCSVVPTGGNQPQHFGDGTRLSIL.

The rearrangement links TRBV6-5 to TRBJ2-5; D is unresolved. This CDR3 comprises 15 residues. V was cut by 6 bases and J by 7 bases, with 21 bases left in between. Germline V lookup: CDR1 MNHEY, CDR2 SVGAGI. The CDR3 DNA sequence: TGTGCCAGCAGGCCCCAACGAAACGGCGCAGCGACCCAGTACTTC. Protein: CASRPQRNGAATQYF.

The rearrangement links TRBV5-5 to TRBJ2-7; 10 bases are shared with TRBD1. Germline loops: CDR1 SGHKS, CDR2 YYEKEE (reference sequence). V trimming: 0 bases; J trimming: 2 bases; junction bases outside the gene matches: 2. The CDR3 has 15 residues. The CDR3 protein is CASSLGTGGTYEQYF. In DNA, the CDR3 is TGTGCCAGCAGCTTGGGGACAGGGGGGACCTACGAGCAGTACTTC.

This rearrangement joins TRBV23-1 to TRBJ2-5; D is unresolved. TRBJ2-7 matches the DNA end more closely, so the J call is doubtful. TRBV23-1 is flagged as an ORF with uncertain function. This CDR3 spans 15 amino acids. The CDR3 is CASSQGAHSSYEQYF. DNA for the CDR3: TGCGCCAGCAGTCAAGGAGCACACAGCTCCTACGAGCAGTACTTC.

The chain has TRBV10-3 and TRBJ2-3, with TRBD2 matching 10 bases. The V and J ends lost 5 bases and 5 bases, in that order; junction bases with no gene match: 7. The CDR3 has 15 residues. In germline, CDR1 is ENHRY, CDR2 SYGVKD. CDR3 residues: CAISTGGTSEDTQYF. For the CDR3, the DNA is TGTGCCATCAGTACAGGGGGGACTAGCGAAGATACGCAGTATTTT.

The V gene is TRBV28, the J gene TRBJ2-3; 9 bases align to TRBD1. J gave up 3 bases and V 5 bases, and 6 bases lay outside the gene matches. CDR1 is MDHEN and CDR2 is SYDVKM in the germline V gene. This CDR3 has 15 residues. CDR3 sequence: CASSPPGQGTDTQYF. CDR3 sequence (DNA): TGTGCCAGCAGTCCTCCGGGACAGGGAACAGATACGCAGTATTTT.

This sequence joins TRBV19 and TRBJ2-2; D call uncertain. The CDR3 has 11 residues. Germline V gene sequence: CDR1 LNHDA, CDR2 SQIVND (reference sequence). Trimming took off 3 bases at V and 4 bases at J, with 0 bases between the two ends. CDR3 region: CASSITGELFF. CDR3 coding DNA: TGTGCCAGTAGTATCACCGGGGAGCTGTTTTTT. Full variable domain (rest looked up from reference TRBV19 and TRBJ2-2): DGGITQSPKYLFRKEGQNVTLSCEQNLNHDAMYWYRQDPGQGLRLIYYSQIVNDFQKGDIAEGYSVSREKKESFPLTVTSAQKNPTAFYLCASSITGELFFGEGSRLTVL.

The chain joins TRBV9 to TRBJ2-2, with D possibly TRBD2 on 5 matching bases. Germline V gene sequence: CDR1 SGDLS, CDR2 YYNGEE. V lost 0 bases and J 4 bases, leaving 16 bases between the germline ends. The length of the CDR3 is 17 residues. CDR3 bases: TGTGCCAGCAGCGTAGCCGGCGGGCCTATACGCACCGGGGAGCTGTTTTTT. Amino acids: CASSVAGGPIRTGELFF.